One sample yielded the 10 T cell receptor beta chains listed below, sequenced in a study of blood T cell repertoires in COVID-19. Sequencing was performed with immunoSEQ multiplex PCR; in TCRdb, only in-frame clones are kept and a portion is missing. The profile covers about 360,000 clones, with roughly four fifths appearing a single time and 1.1% taken by the ten largest. The source material was peripheral blood. The receptors come from a human donor with acute or convalescent COVID-19. The donor label of this sample is uncertain.

Remarks on this clone: The sample carries other DNA sequences with the same CDR3. The rearrangement joins TRBV2 to TRBJ2-7; TRBD1 aligns across 7 bases. The CDR3 has 13 amino acids. Germline-derived CDR1 and CDR2 are SNHLY and FYNNEI. J gave up 1 base and V 4 bases, and 1 base lay outside the gene matches. The CDR3 loop is CASSVDRSYEQYF. In DNA, the CDR3 is TGTGCCAGCAGTGTGGACAGGTCCTACGAGCAGTACTTC. The whole variable domain, filled in from reference TRBV2 and TRBJ2-7, reads EPEVTQTPSHQVTQMGQEVILRCVPISNHLYFYWYRQILGQKVEFLVSFYNNEISEKSEIFDDQFSVERPDGSNFTLKIRSTKLEDSAMYFCASSVDRSYEQYFGPGTRLTVT.

The chain links TRBV30 to TRBJ2-1, with 8 bases matching TRBD1. Germline-derived CDR1 and CDR2 are GTSNPN and SVGIG (reference sequence). Trimming removed 8 bases from V and 3 bases from J; junction bases left unmatched: 6. CDR3 size: 13 residues. In DNA form, the CDR3 reads TGTGCCGGTGACAGGGGACTCTACAATGAGCAGTTCTTC. Amino acid sequence: CAGDRGLYNEQFF.

The chain combines TRBV5-4 with TRBJ1-1; perhaps TRBD1 as D (6 bases). The CDR3 covers 17 residues. Germline V lookup: CDR1 SGHNT, CDR2 YYREEE (reference sequence). Deletions cut 6 bases from V and 0 bases from J, with 21 bases between. CDR3: CASKPSQGWGMNTEAFF. CDR3 DNA: TGTGCCAGCAAGCCCTCTCAGGGGTGGGGGATGAACACTGAAGCTTTCTTT.

The J gene is TRBJ2-7, the V gene TRBV30, with 8 positions matching TRBD2. After removal of 3 bases from V and 0 bases from J, the junction contained 1 base not matched to a gene. The CDR3 extends over 13 amino acids. The germline V gene encodes CDR1 GTSNPN and CDR2 SVGIG (reference sequence). This CDR3 reads CAWSSGSSYEQYF. The CDR3, as DNA: TGTGCCTGGAGCAGCGGGAGCTCCTACGAGCAGTACTTC.

This chain uses TRBV9 with TRBJ2-5; D is undetermined. This CDR3 contains 12 residues. Per germline, CDR1 SGDLS and CDR2 YYNGEE. V lost 0 bases to trimming and J lost 7 bases, with 7 bases between them. CDR3 in amino acids: CASSVVSGTQYF. CDR3 in DNA: TGTGCCAGCAGCGTAGTTTCCGGGACCCAGTACTTC.

The CDR3 spells CASRETVRGETQYF. In DNA form, the CDR3 reads TGTGCCAGCCGAGAAACAGTAAGGGGAGAGACCCAGTACTTC. The rearrangement joins TRBV18 to TRBJ2-5; tentative D call: TRBD1 (5 bases). The ends were cut back, 8 bases at V and 4 bases at J, with 17 bases in the middle. CDR3 length equals 14 residues. The germline V gene has CDR1 KGHSH and CDR2 LQKENI.

This rearrangement joins TRBV2 to TRBJ2-1, with 8 bases aligning to TRBD2. The CDR3 runs 15 residues. Germline assignment: CDR1 SNHLY and CDR2 FYNNEI. Germline trimming cut 6 bases from V and 6 bases from J; bases unmatched to any gene: 10. The CDR3, as DNA: TGTGCCAGCAGGATAAGAGCGGGAGCCCCCAATGAGCAGTTCTTC. It specifies CASRIRAGAPNEQFF. Complete variable domain (other parts from reference TRBV2 and TRBJ2-1): EPEVTQTPSHQVTQMGQEVILRCVPISNHLYFYWYRQILGQKVEFLVSFYNNEISEKSEIFDDQFSVERPDGSNFTLKIRSTKLEDSAMYFCASRIRAGAPNEQFFGPGTRLTVL.

This clone was counted many times. Other DNA variants within this sample encode the same CDR3. V usage is TRBV25-1 and J usage is TRBJ1-2; TRBD1 agrees at 7 bases. V lost 5 bases to trimming and J lost 4 bases; unmatched junction nucleotides: 4. The CDR3 consists of 13 residues. Germline-derived CDR1 and CDR2 are MGHDK and SYGVNS. The CDR3, as DNA: TGTGCCAGCAGTCGGACAGGTGTCTATGGCTACACCTTC. It encodes CASSRTGVYGYTF.

The chain employs TRBV19 and TRBJ1-5; D perhaps matches TRBD1 (6 bases). CDR3 length: 16 amino acids. Germline V gives CDR1 LNHDA, CDR2 SQIVND (reference sequence). The ends were cut back, 7 bases at V and 2 bases at J, with 18 bases in the middle. The CDR3 sequence is CASKLKTGLGNQPQHF. CDR3 DNA: TGTGCCAGTAAGTTGAAGACAGGACTTGGCAATCAGCCCCAGCATTTT.

The chain couples TRBV5-4 to TRBJ2-5; 7 bases fit TRBD1. In germline, CDR1 is SGHNT, CDR2 YYREEE (reference sequence). This CDR3 has 14 amino acids. With 4 bases clipped from V and 4 bases from J, the junction kept 7 bases outside the gene matches. In DNA, the CDR3 is TGTGCCAGCAGCGATACAGGGGTTGGAGAGACCCAGTACTTC. Residues: CASSDTGVGETQYF.